This TCR beta chain is drawn from a study of cytomegalovirus exposure and HLA in healthy donors. The length of the CDR3 is 16 residues. Germline V gene lookup returns CDR1 SGHTA and CDR2 FQGNSA. V was trimmed by 1 base and J by 7 bases, leaving 20 bases between them. This PCR relied on a set of 60 Vbeta primers and 13 Jbeta primers. The method was immunoSEQ multiplex PCR; TCRdb's version includes in-frame clones alone and lacks a portion of them. Its clone listing holds around 46,000 clones. The genes are TRBV7-2 and TRBJ2-7; tentative D call: TRBD1 (5 bases). The sequenced sample consisted of PBMCs. The source is a woman between 40 and 50 years old in good health and CMV-seronegative. The CDR3 sequence: CASSLGRERGLGEQYF. The CDR3 nucleotides are TGTGCCAGCAGCTTAGGTAGGGAAAGGGGCCTTGGGGAGCAGTACTTC.